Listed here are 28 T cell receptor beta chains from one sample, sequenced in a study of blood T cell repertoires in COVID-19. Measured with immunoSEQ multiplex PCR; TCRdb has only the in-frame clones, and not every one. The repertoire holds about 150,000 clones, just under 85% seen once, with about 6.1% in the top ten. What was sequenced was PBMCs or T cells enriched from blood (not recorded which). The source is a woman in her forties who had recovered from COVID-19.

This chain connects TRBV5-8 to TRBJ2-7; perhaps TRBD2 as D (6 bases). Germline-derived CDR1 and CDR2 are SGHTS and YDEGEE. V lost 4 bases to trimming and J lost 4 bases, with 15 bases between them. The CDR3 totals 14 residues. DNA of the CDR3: TGTGCCAGCAGCCTGGGAGGTGAGGGATACGAGCAGTACTTC. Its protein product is CASSLGGEGYEQYF.

As DNA, the CDR3 is TGTGCCAGCAGCTTACTAGTGCGGGGTGAGCAGTACTTC. Encoded protein: CASSLLVRGEQYF. The V call is TRBV7-9, the J call TRBJ2-7; TRBD2 might be the D (6 bases). Trimming left V 2 bases short and J 7 bases short, with 12 bases between. The CDR3 is made up of 13 amino acids. Germline CDR1 and CDR2: SEHNR and FQNEAQ (reference sequence).

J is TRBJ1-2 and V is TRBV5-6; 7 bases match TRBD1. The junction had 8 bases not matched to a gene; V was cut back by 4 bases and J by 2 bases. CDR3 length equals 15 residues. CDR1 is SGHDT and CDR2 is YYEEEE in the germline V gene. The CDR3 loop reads CASSALTGVNYGYTF. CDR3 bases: TGTGCCAGCAGCGCTTTAACAGGGGTGAACTATGGCTACACCTTC.

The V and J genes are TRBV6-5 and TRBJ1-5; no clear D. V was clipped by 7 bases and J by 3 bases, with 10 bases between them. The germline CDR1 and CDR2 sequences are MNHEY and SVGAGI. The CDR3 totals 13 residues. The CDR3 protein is CASMRHINQPQHF. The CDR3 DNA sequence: TGTGCCAGCATGAGGCACATCAATCAGCCCCAGCATTTT.

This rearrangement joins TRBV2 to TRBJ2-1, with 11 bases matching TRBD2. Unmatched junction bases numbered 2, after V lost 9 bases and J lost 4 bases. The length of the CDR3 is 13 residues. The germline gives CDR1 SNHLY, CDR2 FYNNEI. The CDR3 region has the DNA TGTGCCAGTTCTAGCGGGAGGTACAATGAGCAGTTCTTC. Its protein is CASSSGRYNEQFF.

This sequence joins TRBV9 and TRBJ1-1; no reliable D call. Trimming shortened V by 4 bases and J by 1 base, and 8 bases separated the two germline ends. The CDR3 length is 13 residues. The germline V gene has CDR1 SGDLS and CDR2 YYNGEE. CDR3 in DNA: TGTGCCAGCAGCCCCGTCCCGAACACTGAAGCTTTCTTT. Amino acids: CASSPVPNTEAFF.

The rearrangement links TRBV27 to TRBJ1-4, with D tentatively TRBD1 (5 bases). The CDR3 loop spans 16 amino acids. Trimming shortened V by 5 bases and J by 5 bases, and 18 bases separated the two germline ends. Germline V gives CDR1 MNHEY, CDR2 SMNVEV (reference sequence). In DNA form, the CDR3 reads TGTGCCAGCAGTGCCGGGAGGGGCAGTGGGAATGAAAAACTGTTTTTT. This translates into CASSAGRGSGNEKLFF.

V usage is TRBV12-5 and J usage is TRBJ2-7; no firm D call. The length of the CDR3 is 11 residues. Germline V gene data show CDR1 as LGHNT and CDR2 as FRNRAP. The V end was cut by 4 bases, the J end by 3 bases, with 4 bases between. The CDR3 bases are TGTGCTAGTGGTTCTAACTACGAGCAGTACTTC. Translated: CASGSNYEQYF. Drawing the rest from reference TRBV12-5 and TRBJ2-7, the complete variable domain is DARVTQTPRHKVTEMGQEVTMRCQPILGHNTVFWYRQTMMQGLELLAYFRNRAPLDDSGMPKDRFSAEMPDATLATLKIQPSEPRDSAVYFCASGSNYEQYFGPGTRLTVT.

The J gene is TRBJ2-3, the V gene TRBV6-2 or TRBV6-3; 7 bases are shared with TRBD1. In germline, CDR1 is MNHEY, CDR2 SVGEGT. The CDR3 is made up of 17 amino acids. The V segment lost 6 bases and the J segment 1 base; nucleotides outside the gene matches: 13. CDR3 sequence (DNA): TGTGCCAGCAGCCGGCGGACAGGTCAGTTAGGCACAGATACGCAGTATTTT. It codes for CASSRRTGQLGTDTQYF.

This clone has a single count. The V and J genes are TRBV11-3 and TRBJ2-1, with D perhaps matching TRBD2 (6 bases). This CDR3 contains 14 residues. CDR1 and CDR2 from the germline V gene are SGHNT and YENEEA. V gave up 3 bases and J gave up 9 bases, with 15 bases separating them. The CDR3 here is CASSLSWGEGEQFF. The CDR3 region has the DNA TGTGCCAGCAGCTTGAGTTGGGGGGAAGGTGAGCAGTTCTTC. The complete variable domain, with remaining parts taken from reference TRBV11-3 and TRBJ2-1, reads EAGVVQSPRYKIIEKKQPVAFWCNPISGHNTLYWYLQNLGQGPELLIRYENEEAVDDSQLPKDRFSAERLKGVDSTLKIQPAELGDSAVYLCASSLSWGEGEQFFGPGTRLTVL.

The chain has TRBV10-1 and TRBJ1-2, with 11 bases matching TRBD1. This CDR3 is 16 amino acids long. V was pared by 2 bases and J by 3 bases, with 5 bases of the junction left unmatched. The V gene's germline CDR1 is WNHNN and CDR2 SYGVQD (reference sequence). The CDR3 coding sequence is TGCGCCAGCAGTGAGACCCGGACAGGGGGCGACTATGGCTACACCTTC. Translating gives CASSETRTGGDYGYTF.

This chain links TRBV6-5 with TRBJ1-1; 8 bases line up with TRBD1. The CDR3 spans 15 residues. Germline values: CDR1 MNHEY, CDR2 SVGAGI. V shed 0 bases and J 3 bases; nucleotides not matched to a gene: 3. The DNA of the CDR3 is TGTGCCAGCAGTTACTCAATGACAGGGGACACTGAAGCTTTCTTT. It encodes CASSYSMTGDTEAFF.

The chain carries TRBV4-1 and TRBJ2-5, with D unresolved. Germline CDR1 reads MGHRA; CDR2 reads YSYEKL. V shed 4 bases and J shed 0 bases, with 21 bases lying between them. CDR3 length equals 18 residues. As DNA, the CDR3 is TGCGCCAGCAGCCCCTACGCCTCTTTTACTAATTACCAAGAGACCCAGTACTTC. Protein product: CASSPYASFTNYQETQYF.

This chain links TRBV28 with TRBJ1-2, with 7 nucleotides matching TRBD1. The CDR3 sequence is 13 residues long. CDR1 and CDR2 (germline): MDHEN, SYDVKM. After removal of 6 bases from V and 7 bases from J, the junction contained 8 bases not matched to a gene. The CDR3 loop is CASSQTGYGGYTF. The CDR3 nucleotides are TGTGCCAGCAGCCAGACAGGGTACGGTGGCTACACCTTC.

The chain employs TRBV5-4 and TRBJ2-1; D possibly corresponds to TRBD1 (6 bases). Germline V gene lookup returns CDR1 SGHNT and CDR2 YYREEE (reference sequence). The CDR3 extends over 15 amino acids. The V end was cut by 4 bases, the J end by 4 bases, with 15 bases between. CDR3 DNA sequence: TGTGCCAGCAGCACCGGGACGGGACAATACAATGAGCAGTTCTTC. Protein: CASSTGTGQYNEQFF.

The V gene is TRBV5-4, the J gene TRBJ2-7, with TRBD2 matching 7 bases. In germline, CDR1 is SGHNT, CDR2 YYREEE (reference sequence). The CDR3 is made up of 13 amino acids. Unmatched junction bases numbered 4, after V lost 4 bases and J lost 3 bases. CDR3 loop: CASSGGGIYEQYF. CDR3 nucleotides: TGTGCCAGCAGCGGCGGGGGTATCTACGAGCAGTACTTC. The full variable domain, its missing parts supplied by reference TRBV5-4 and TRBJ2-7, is ETGVTQSPTHLIKTRGQQVTLRCSSQSGHNTVSWYQQALGQGPQFIFQYYREEENGRGNFPPRFSGLQFPNYSSELNVNALELDDSALYLCASSGGGIYEQYFGPGTRLTVT.

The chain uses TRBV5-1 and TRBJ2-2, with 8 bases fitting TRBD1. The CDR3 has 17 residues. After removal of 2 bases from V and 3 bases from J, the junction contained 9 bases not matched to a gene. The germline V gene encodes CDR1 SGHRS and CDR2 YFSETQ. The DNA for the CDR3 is TGCGCCAGCAGCTTCCCCCCTAGGGACAGGTACACCGGGGAGCTGTTTTTT. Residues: CASSFPPRDRYTGELFF.

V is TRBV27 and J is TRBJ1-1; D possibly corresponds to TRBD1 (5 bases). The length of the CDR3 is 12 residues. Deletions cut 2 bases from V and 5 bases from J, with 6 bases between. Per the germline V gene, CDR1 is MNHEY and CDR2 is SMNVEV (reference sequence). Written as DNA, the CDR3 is TGTGCCAGCAGTTTAAGGGGAACTGAAGCTTTCTTT. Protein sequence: CASSLRGTEAFF.

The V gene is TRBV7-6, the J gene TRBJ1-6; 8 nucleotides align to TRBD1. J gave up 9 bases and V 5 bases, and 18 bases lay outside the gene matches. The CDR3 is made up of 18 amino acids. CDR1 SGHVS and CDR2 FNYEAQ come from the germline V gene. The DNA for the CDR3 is TGTGCCAGCAGCCCCTCAGGAGCAGGGCCAACAGGGGGTTCACCCCTCCACTTT. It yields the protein CASSPSGAGPTGGSPLHF. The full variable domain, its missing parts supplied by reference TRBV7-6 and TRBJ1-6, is GAGVSQSPRYKVTKRGQDVALRCDPISGHVSLYWYRQALGQGPEFLTYFNYEAQQDKSGLPNDRFSAERPEGSISTLTIQRTEQRDSAMYRCASSPSGAGPTGGSPLHFGNGTRLTVT.

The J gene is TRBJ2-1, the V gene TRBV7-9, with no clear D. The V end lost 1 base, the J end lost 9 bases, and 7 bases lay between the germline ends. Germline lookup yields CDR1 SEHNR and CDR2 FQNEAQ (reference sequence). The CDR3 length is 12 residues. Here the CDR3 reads CASSLVPSEQFF. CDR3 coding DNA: TGTGCCAGCAGCTTAGTGCCCAGTGAGCAGTTCTTC.

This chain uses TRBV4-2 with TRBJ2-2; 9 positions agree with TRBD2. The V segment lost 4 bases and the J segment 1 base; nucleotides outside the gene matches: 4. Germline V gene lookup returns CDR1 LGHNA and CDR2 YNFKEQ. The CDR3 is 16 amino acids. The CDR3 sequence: CASSPASGENTGELFF. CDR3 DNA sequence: TGTGCCAGCAGCCCCGCTAGCGGGGAGAACACCGGGGAGCTGTTTTTT.

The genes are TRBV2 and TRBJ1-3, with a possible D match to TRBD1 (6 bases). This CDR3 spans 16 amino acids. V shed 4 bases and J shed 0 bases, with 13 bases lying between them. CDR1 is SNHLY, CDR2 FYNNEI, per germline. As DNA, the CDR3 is TGTGCCAGCAGTGGGACAGCTATTATCTCTGGAAACACCATATATTTT. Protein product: CASSGTAIISGNTIYF.

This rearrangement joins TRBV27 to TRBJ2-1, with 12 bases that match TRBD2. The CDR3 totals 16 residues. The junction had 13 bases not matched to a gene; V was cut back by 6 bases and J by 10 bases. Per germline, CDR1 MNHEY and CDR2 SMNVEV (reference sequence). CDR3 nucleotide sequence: TGTGCCAGCAGCCGACGGACTAGCGGGATTTCAGGCGAGCAGTTCTTC. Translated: CASSRRTSGISGEQFF.

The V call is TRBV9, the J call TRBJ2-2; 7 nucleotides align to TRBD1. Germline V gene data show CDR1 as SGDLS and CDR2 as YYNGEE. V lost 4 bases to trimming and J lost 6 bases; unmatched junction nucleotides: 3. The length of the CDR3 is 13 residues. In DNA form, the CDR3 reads TGTGCCAGCAGCCCACAGGGGTCCGGGGAGCTGTTTTTT. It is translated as CASSPQGSGELFF.

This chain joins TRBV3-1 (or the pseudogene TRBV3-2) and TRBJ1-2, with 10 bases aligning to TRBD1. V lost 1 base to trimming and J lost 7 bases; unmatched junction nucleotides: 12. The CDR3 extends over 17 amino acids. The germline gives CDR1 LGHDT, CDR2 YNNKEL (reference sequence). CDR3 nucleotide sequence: TGTGCCAGCAGCCAAGGAGGACCGGGACAGGGGTTGACTGGCTACACCTTC. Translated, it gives CASSQGGPGQGLTGYTF.

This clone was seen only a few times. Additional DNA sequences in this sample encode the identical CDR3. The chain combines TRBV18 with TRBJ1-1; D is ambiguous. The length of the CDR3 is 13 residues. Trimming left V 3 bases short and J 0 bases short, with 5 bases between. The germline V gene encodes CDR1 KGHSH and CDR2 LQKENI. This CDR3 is CASSPSVNTEAFF. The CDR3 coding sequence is TGTGCCAGCTCACCCTCAGTGAACACTGAAGCTTTCTTT.

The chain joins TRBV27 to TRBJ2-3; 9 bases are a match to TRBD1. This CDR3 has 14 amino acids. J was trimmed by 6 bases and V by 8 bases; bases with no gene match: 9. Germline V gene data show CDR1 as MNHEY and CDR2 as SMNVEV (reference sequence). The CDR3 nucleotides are TGTGCCAGCTCGAGGGACAGGGAGTCTGATACGCAGTATTTT. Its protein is CASSRDRESDTQYF.

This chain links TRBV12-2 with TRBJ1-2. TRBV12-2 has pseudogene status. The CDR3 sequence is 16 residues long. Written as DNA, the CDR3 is TGTGCAAGTCGCTTAGTCCACCCGGAGGCCGTGGGTGGCTACACCTTC. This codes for CASRLVHPEAVGGYTF.